What follows describes a single T cell receptor beta chain. Its matching antigen is unknown. These data originate in a study of shared clonotypes between healthy human individuals. Study outcomes and limitations: There were few donors, and this limited the genetic and exposure-history diversity represented. It was anticipated that sequencing depth would influence how many clonotypes donors shared.

TCRdb keeps only in-frame clones here, not all; method: immunoSEQ multiplex PCR. The sample consists of about 450,000 clones, less than 80% of them appearing once. For genomic DNA, unsorted samples relied on around 93 million PBMCs. The CDR3 is 16 residues long. Trimming took 1 base from V and 4 from J, leaving 14 bases between them. Germline-derived CDR1 and CDR2 are ENHRY and SYGVKD. V gene TRBV10-3 combines with J gene TRBJ2-1, with D possibly matching TRBD2 (6 bases). Sequenced: PBMCs. The sequence was obtained from a woman aged 40 to 50 in good health. Some clones in this sample may be carry-over from other donors' samples. The CDR3 DNA reads TGTGCCATCAGTGAGTTTGGGGGAGGCCTTTACAATGAGCAGTTCTTC. The encoded protein is CAISEFGGGLYNEQFF.